This record covers a single TCR beta chain. Its antigen is unknown. The data were obtained in a study of shared clonotypes between healthy human individuals. The study, taken as a whole, reports: Naive CD4 clonotype sharing across several donors was about 5%. Sequencing depth was expected to influence donor clonotype sharing.

The authors distributed each subset's genomic DNA evenly over several immunoSEQ plates. The DNA input per sorted-subset replicate PCR was 150 to 200 ng, corresponding to 28,000 or so T cell genomes. Produced via immunoSEQ multiplex PCR; TCRdb's table is partial and in-frame only. The sample has about 730,000 clones, 55% to 75% seen once. The CDR3 is 15 residues long. The germline V gene encodes CDR1 MNHEY and CDR2 SMNVEV (reference sequence). The ends lost 7 bases at V and 1 base at J; junction bases unmatched: 9. The receptor was isolated from a woman aged 30 to 39 in good health. The chain has TRBV27 and TRBJ1-2; 7 nucleotides match TRBD1. Material for sequencing was memory CD4+ T cells sorted from blood. This sample's subset: CD45RA-negative fraction. For the CDR3, the DNA is TGTGCCAGCAAACAGGGGCGGGAAGGTAACTATGGCTACACCTTC. Its translation is CASKQGREGNYGYTF.